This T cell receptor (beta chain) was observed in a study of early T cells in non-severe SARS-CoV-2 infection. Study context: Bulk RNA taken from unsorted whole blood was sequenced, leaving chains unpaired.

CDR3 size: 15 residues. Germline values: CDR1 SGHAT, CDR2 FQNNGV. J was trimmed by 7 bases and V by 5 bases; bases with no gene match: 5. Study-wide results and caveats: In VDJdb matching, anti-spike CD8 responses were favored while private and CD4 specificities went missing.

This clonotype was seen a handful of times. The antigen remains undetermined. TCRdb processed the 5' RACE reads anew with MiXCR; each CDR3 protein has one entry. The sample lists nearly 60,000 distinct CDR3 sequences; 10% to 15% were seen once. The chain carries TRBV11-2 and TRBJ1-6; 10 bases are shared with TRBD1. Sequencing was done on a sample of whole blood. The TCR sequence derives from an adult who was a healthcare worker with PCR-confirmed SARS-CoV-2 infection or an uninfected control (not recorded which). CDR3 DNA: TGTGCCAGCAGCCAACCGGGACAGGGGAATTCACCCCTCCACTTT. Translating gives CASSQPGQGNSPLHF. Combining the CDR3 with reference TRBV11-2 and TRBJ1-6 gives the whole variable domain EAGVAQSPRYKIIEKRQSVAFWCNPISGHATLYWYQQILGQGPKLLIQFQNNGVVDDSQLPKDRFSAERLKGVDSTLKIQPAKLEDSAVYLCASSQPGQGNSPLHFGNGTRLTVT.